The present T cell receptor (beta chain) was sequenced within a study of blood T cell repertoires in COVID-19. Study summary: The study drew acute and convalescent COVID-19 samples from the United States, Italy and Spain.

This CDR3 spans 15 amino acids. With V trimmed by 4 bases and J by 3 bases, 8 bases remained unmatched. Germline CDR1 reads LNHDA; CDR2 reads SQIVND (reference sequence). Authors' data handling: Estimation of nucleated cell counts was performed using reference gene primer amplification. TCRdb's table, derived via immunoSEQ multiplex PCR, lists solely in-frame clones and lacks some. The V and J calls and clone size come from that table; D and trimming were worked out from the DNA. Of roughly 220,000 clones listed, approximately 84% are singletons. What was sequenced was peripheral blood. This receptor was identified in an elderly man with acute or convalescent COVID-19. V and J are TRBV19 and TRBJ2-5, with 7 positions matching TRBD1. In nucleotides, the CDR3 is TGTGCCAGTAGTACCAGGACAGGACCGAAAGAGACCCAGTACTTC. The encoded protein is CASSTRTGPKETQYF. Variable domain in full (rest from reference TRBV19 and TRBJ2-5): DGGITQSPKYLFRKEGQNVTLSCEQNLNHDAMYWYRQDPGQGLRLIYYSQIVNDFQKGDIAEGYSVSREKKESFPLTVTSAQKNPTAFYLCASSTRTGPKETQYFGPGTRLLVL.